A single sample gave rise to the 27 T cell receptor beta chains below, sequenced in a study of shared clonotypes between healthy human individuals. The repertoire was sequenced with immunoSEQ multiplex PCR; TCRdb's copy has only in-frame clones and lacks some. The table records approximately 640,000 clones, 60% to 80% of them present only once. The sequenced material came from memory CD4+ T cells sorted from blood. Subset noted: CD45RA-negative fraction. The receptors here all came from a woman in her 30s in good health.

The J gene is TRBJ1-2, the V gene TRBV29-1; no clear D gene. V lost 3 bases to trimming and J lost 3 bases, with 8 bases between them. CDR3 length equals 12 residues. Germline lookup yields CDR1 SQVTM and CDR2 ANQGSEA. CDR3 sequence (DNA): TGCAGCGTTGAGGGGTGGTACTATGGCTACACCTTC. This encodes CSVEGWYYGYTF.

The gene calls are TRBV28 and TRBJ1-3; 10 nucleotides line up with TRBD1. The germline V gene has CDR1 MDHEN and CDR2 SYDVKM. The CDR3 is made up of 15 amino acids. J was trimmed by 4 bases and V by 5 bases; bases with no gene match: 5. CDR3 in amino acids: CASSRQGAGGNTIYF. Written as DNA, the CDR3 is TGTGCCAGCAGTAGACAGGGGGCGGGAGGAAACACCATATATTTT.

This clone was counted a few times. The CDR3 region is CASSALSLGYEQYF. The CDR3 DNA sequence: TGTGCCAGCAGTGCGTTATCTTTGGGTTACGAGCAGTACTTC. The chain couples TRBV27 to TRBJ2-7; unclear D gene. The germline V gene encodes CDR1 MNHEY and CDR2 SMNVEV (reference sequence). V lost 5 bases and J 4 bases, leaving 15 bases between the germline ends. This CDR3 has 14 amino acids.

A note on this clone: Other DNA sequences in this specimen translate into the identical CDR3. The chain uses TRBV5-1 and TRBJ2-1; unclear D gene. CDR3 length: 13 amino acids. Germline values: CDR1 SGHRS, CDR2 YFSETQ. V lost 0 bases and J 7 bases, leaving 8 bases between the germline ends. CDR3 nucleotide sequence: TGCGCCAGCAGCTTGGTCGTTCGTAATGAGCAGTTCTTC. This sequence encodes CASSLVVRNEQFF.

The chain couples TRBV6-1 to TRBJ2-5, with 12 bases aligning to TRBD2. From germline, CDR1 is MNHNS and CDR2 SASEGT. CDR3 size: 15 residues. V lost 3 bases, J lost 5 bases, and 4 bases stayed unmatched. The CDR3 DNA follows: TGTGCCAGCAGTGAGACTAGCGGGAGCGGTGAGACCCAGTACTTC. It encodes CASSETSGSGETQYF.

This clone appeared a single time. The rearrangement links TRBV5-1 to TRBJ2-7; 10 nucleotides match TRBD1. This CDR3 has 14 residues. J gave up 5 bases and V 0 bases, and 2 bases lay outside the gene matches. Germline CDR1 is SGHRS and CDR2 is YFSETQ. This CDR3 is CASSLEGTGDEQYF. CDR3 bases: TGCGCCAGCAGCTTGGAAGGGACAGGGGACGAGCAGTACTTC.

The chain recombines TRBV28 with TRBJ2-1, with 7 bases aligning to TRBD2. Looked up from germline, CDR1 is MDHEN and CDR2 is SYDVKM. This CDR3 is 15 amino acids long. The J segment lost 6 bases and the V segment lost 4 bases, leaving 9 bases of the junction unmatched. CDR3 in amino acids: CASSSPLAGVNEQFF. CDR3 nucleotides: TGTGCCAGCAGTTCTCCATTGGCGGGAGTCAATGAGCAGTTCTTC.

This clone was counted a few times. The V call is TRBV2, the J call TRBJ1-2; tentative D call: TRBD1 (6 bases). The V end was cut by 4 bases, the J end by 7 bases, with 13 bases between. The CDR3 runs 13 residues. Per germline, CDR1 SNHLY and CDR2 FYNNEI. Here the CDR3 reads CASSADRSGGYTF. In DNA, the CDR3 is TGTGCCAGCAGTGCTGACAGGTCAGGTGGCTACACCTTC.

This clone was seen more than once but under ten times. The chain employs TRBV10-2 and TRBJ1-2; D is perhaps TRBD1 (6 bases). V lost 3 bases and J 6 bases, leaving 8 bases between the germline ends. Germline V gene data show CDR1 as WSHSY and CDR2 as SAAADI. The CDR3 is 12 amino acids. Here the CDR3 reads CASSDQGNGYTF. The CDR3 DNA sequence: TGCGCCAGCAGTGATCAGGGGAATGGCTACACCTTC.

The chain combines TRBV6-5 with TRBJ2-5; either TRBD1 or TRBD2 may supply D (6 bases each). There are 14 residues in the CDR3. Germline lookup yields CDR1 MNHEY and CDR2 SVGAGI. Trimming removed 6 bases at V and 5 bases at J, with 16 bases between. The CDR3 DNA follows: TGTGCCAGCAGGGCGCTGGACAGCGGGGAGACCCAGTACTTC. It encodes CASRALDSGETQYF.

This clone appeared a few times. A read error is possible here, since a much larger clone lies one base away. The J gene is TRBJ2-3, the V gene TRBV7-9, with no clear D. Looked up from germline, CDR1 is SEHNR and CDR2 is FQNEAQ (reference sequence). This CDR3 region has 12 residues. Trimming cost V 5 bases and J 2 bases, with 5 bases left between them. The CDR3 bases are TGTGCCAGCAGCCCCCCCACAGATACGCAGTATTTT. This encodes CASSPPTDTQYF.

Of note for this clone: A much more abundant neighbour one base away suggests this may be a read error. V gene TRBV2 combines with J gene TRBJ1-5, with unresolved D. This CDR3 contains 13 residues. Germline CDR1 and CDR2: SNHLY and FYNNEI. V was cut by 6 bases and J by 1 base, with 7 bases left in between. The CDR3 bases are TGTGCCAGCAGGGTACAGAGCAATCAGCCCCAGCATTTT. Its protein product is CASRVQSNQPQHF.

The chain combines TRBV28 with TRBJ1-4; D is possibly TRBD1 (6 bases). V lost 6 bases to trimming and J lost 8 bases, with 19 bases between them. There are 15 residues in the CDR3. Germline loops: CDR1 MDHEN, CDR2 SYDVKM. The CDR3 DNA follows: TGTGCCAGCAGCTACCAACAGGGAGGTGGGGAAAAACTGTTTTTT. It codes for CASSYQQGGGEKLFF.

There are a few counts of this clone. The J gene is TRBJ1-2, the V gene TRBV30; 8 nucleotides match TRBD1. The CDR3 has 14 amino acids. The V segment lost 4 bases and the J segment 12 bases; nucleotides outside the gene matches: 16. In germline, CDR1 is GTSNPN, CDR2 SVGIG (reference sequence). The CDR3 nucleotides are TGTGCCTGGACAACCGGGACAGGAGCCTTTTTTAACACCTTC. Its translation is CAWTTGTGAFFNTF.

This chain joins TRBV5-1 and TRBJ1-2; D remains unclear. The CDR3 runs to 14 residues. Trimming left V 0 bases short and J 2 bases short, with 8 bases between. Germline V lookup: CDR1 SGHRS, CDR2 YFSETQ. CDR3 amino acids: CASSLALGNYGYTF. The CDR3 DNA follows: TGCGCCAGCAGCTTGGCCTTGGGGAACTATGGCTACACCTTC. Looking up the rest from reference TRBV5-1 and TRBJ1-2 gives the full variable domain: KAGVTQTPRYLIKTRGQQVTLSCSPISGHRSVSWYQQTPGQGLQFLFEYFSETQRNKGNFPGRFSGRQFSNSRSEMNVSTLELGDSALYLCASSLALGNYGYTFGSGTRLTVV.

The gene calls are TRBV6-6 and TRBJ2-5; perhaps D is TRBD1 or TRBD2 (6 bases each). V lost 2 bases to trimming and J lost 2 bases, with 9 bases between them. Germline CDR1 MNHNY, CDR2 SVGAGI (reference sequence). This CDR3 is built from 14 residues. The DNA for the CDR3 is TGTGCCAGCAGTTACGGGGGGCCGCAAGAGACCCAGTACTTC. Translating gives CASSYGGPQETQYF.

This chain links TRBV28 with TRBJ1-4; TRBD1 might be the D (5 bases). V lost 6 bases to trimming and J lost 8 bases, with 19 bases between them. The germline gives CDR1 MDHEN, CDR2 SYDVKM. The CDR3 runs 15 residues. The CDR3: CASSLPLGGREKLFF. CDR3 bases: TGTGCCAGCAGCCTGCCGTTGGGGGGAAGGGAAAAACTGTTTTTT.

This chain joins TRBV6-1 and TRBJ1-4, with D perhaps TRBD1 (5 bases). V was pared by 2 bases and J by 2 bases, with 12 bases between. The CDR3 covers 16 residues. Germline V gene lookup returns CDR1 MNHNS and CDR2 SASEGT. CDR3 bases: TGTGCCAGCAGTGAACTGGGGGGGATTACTAATGAAAAACTGTTTTTT. Its protein product is CASSELGGITNEKLFF.

This clone was counted a single time. The chain uses TRBV10-1 and TRBJ2-1; 10 bases are a match to TRBD2. With 2 bases clipped from V and 7 bases from J, the junction kept 8 bases outside the gene matches. This CDR3 comprises 16 residues. Germline values: CDR1 WNHNN, CDR2 SYGVQD (reference sequence). CDR3 DNA sequence: TGCGCCAGCAGTGAGAAGGGACTAGCGAATCTTAATGAGCAGTTCTTC. Its translation is CASSEKGLANLNEQFF.

The CDR3 nucleotides are TGTGCCTGGAGTGATGGTGGGAAGACAAACATTCAGTACTTC. It specifies CAWSDGGKTNIQYF. V usage is TRBV30 and J usage is TRBJ2-4; no reliable D call. The CDR3 is 14 residues long. Between the trimmed V and J ends, which lost 1 base and 6 bases, there was a span of 13 bases. CDR1 is GTSNPN, CDR2 SVGIG, per germline (reference sequence).

V is TRBV6-1 and J is TRBJ2-2, with 9 nucleotides matching TRBD1. Germline V gene sequence: CDR1 MNHNS, CDR2 SASEGT. Trimming removed 6 bases from V and 5 bases from J; junction bases left unmatched: 4. The CDR3 runs 14 residues. The CDR3 DNA reads as TGTGCCAGCAGGGGACAGGGAGTGACCGGGGAGCTGTTTTTT. It codes for CASRGQGVTGELFF.

This clone was detected a few times. This chain uses TRBV18 with TRBJ1-2; D is undetermined. The CDR3 is made up of 15 amino acids. V lost 0 bases and J 3 bases, leaving 11 bases between the germline ends. Per germline, CDR1 KGHSH and CDR2 LQKENI. The CDR3 DNA reads as TGTGCCAGCTCACCACCAGAGAGCGCCTACTATGGCTACACCTTC. This encodes CASSPPESAYYGYTF.

The chain recombines TRBV19 with TRBJ2-1; TRBD2 matches 9 bases. The V gene end was trimmed by 0 bases and the J gene end by 0 bases; junction bases not matched to a gene: 3. Germline CDR1 LNHDA, CDR2 SQIVND (reference sequence). This CDR3 region has 17 residues. This CDR3 is CASSIEGTSFSYNEQFF. The CDR3 DNA sequence: TGTGCCAGTAGTATAGAGGGGACTAGCTTCTCCTACAATGAGCAGTTCTTC. The full variable domain, completed using reference TRBV19 and TRBJ2-1, is DGGITQSPKYLFRKEGQNVTLSCEQNLNHDAMYWYRQDPGQGLRLIYYSQIVNDFQKGDIAEGYSVSREKKESFPLTVTSAQKNPTAFYLCASSIEGTSFSYNEQFFGPGTRLTVL.

CDR3 in amino acids: CASRASGRGEQFF. In DNA, the CDR3 is TGTGCCAGCCGCGCTAGCGGGAGAGGTGAGCAGTTCTTC. The J gene is TRBJ2-1, the V gene TRBV6-5; 10 bases agree with TRBD2. V dropped 8 bases and J dropped 9; count of bases not matched to a gene: 7. Germline assignment: CDR1 MNHEY and CDR2 SVGAGI. The CDR3 sequence is 13 residues long.

J is TRBJ2-6 and V is TRBV4-1; tentatively, D is TRBD1 (5 bases). Germline V gene sequence: CDR1 MGHRA, CDR2 YSYEKL. The V and J ends lost 4 bases and 3 bases respectively, with 22 bases between them. The CDR3 consists of 19 residues. CDR3 protein: CASSPLKGKTPVGANVLTF. Written as DNA, the CDR3 is TGCGCCAGCAGCCCACTGAAGGGGAAGACTCCAGTTGGGGCCAACGTCCTGACTTTC.

The rearrangement joins TRBV7-2 to TRBJ1-2; 8 bases agree with TRBD1. This CDR3 comprises 16 residues. Germline V gives CDR1 SGHTA, CDR2 FQGNSA. The J segment lost 5 bases and the V segment lost 4 bases, leaving 12 bases of the junction unmatched. The CDR3 coding sequence is TGTGCCAGCAGCTCCCCCCGGGACAGGTGGGGGTATGGCTACACCTTC. The encoded protein is CASSSPRDRWGYGYTF.

The gene calls are TRBV19 and TRBJ2-7; 10 nucleotides align to TRBD1. V was clipped by 5 bases and J by 2 bases; unmatched bases: 3. CDR1 LNHDA and CDR2 SQIVND come from the germline V gene (reference sequence). The CDR3 extends over 14 amino acids. CDR3 protein: CASSRTGGPYEQYF. The CDR3 DNA reads as TGTGCCAGTAGTCGGACAGGGGGGCCCTACGAGCAGTACTTC.